A single sample gave rise to the 21 T cell receptor beta chains below, sequenced in a study of blood T cell repertoires in COVID-19. The assay was immunoSEQ multiplex PCR, and TCRdb's table has in-frame clones only and misses some. The sample records approximately 260,000 clones, 65% to 80% being singletons. Sequenced material: peripheral blood. Receptors originate from a woman in her thirties or forties with active or convalescent COVID-19.

V gene TRBV5-1 combines with J gene TRBJ2-3; possible D gene TRBD2, 7 bases. The germline V gene has CDR1 SGHRS and CDR2 YFSETQ. The CDR3 is 15 residues long. Trimming stripped 3 bases from V and 4 bases from J, with 15 bases between. The CDR3 nucleotides are TGCGCCAGCAGCTGGGGAGGGGGGACCGCAGATACGCAGTATTTT. This encodes CASSWGGGTADTQYF.

Only one count was recorded for this clone. The chain carries TRBV18 and TRBJ1-3; no firm D call. Germline-derived CDR1 and CDR2 are KGHSH and LQKENI. This CDR3 has 14 amino acids. Trimming removed 1 base at V and 0 bases at J, with 4 bases between. The DNA of the CDR3 is TGTGCCAGCTCACCACGAGACTCTGGAAACACCATATATTTT. Translation gives CASSPRDSGNTIYF.

The chain uses TRBV28 and TRBJ1-4, with a tentative D call TRBD1 (5 bases). Germline V gene data show CDR1 as MDHEN and CDR2 as SYDVKM. The CDR3 contains 13 residues. The V end was cut by 9 bases, the J end by 8 bases, with 16 bases between. DNA of the CDR3: TGTGCCAGTTCTGGGGAGGGGAACGAAAAACTGTTTTTT. Translating it yields CASSGEGNEKLFF.

Concerning this clone itself: One end of the junction is discordant with germline, which a read error may explain. The J gene is TRBJ2-5, the V gene TRBV7-7, with 7 bases matching TRBD2. From germline, CDR1 is SSHAT and CDR2 FNYEAQ (reference sequence). CDR3 length: 15 residues. The CDR3 coding sequence is TGTGCTAGCAGCCGAACTAGCGCAAAACAAGAGACCCAGTACTTC. It yields the protein CASSRTSAKQETQYF.

This sequence joins TRBV6-5 and TRBJ1-2, with D possibly matching TRBD1 (5 bases). With 7 bases removed from V and 5 bases from J, the gap between germline ends came to 17 bases. The germline V gene encodes CDR1 MNHEY and CDR2 SVGAGI. The length of the CDR3 is 14 residues. The CDR3 here is CASTPGPDRYGYTF. DNA of the CDR3: TGTGCCAGCACCCCCGGGCCCGACAGATATGGCTACACCTTC.

This clone was observed a few times. CDR3 nucleotide sequence: TGTGCCAGCAGGGACAGGGACCACGAGCAGTACTTC. It is translated as CASRDRDHEQYF. The J gene is TRBJ2-7, the V gene TRBV7-9, with 8 bases that match TRBD1. The CDR3 is made up of 12 amino acids. Germline V CDR1 and CDR2: SEHNR, FQNEAQ (reference sequence). Trimming cost V 6 bases and J 5 bases; bases outside gene matches: 3.

The V gene is TRBV13, the J gene TRBJ2-5, with 11 bases lining up with TRBD2. The junction had 5 bases not matched to a gene; V was cut back by 5 bases and J by 3 bases. The length of the CDR3 is 15 residues. The V gene's germline CDR1 is PRHDT and CDR2 FYEKMQ (reference sequence). CDR3 sequence: CASSPPGLAEETQYF. The CDR3 nucleotides are TGTGCCAGCAGCCCCCCGGGACTAGCGGAAGAGACCCAGTACTTC.

V is TRBV7-6 and J is TRBJ2-7; weak D call: TRBD2 (5 bases). Germline V gene lookup returns CDR1 SGHVS and CDR2 FNYEAQ. The CDR3 length is 16 residues. V was pared by 1 base and J by 0 bases, with 13 bases between. DNA for the CDR3: TGTGCCAGCAGCTTAGGGCGCGGGCCGCTCTCCTACGAGCAGTACTTC. It encodes CASSLGRGPLSYEQYF. Combining the CDR3 with reference TRBV7-6 and TRBJ2-7 gives the whole variable domain GAGVSQSPRYKVTKRGQDVALRCDPISGHVSLYWYRQALGQGPEFLTYFNYEAQQDKSGLPNDRFSAERPEGSISTLTIQRTEQRDSAMYRCASSLGRGPLSYEQYFGPGTRLTVT.

The genes are TRBV2 and TRBJ1-6; the D gene is possibly TRBD1 (5 bases). The CDR3 is 16 residues long. Trimming pared 4 bases from V and 5 bases from J, leaving 15 bases between. CDR1 and CDR2 (germline): SNHLY, FYNNEI. The CDR3 loop is CASSGGQGDNNSPLHF. Written as DNA, the CDR3 is TGTGCCAGCAGTGGGGGTCAGGGCGACAATAATTCACCCCTCCACTTT.

The chain combines TRBV6-5 with TRBJ1-1, with 10 bases that match TRBD1. CDR1 MNHEY and CDR2 SVGAGI come from the germline V gene. V lost 5 bases to trimming and J lost 5 bases; unmatched junction nucleotides: 8. This CDR3 comprises 15 residues. CDR3 amino acids: CASSTPGQGWTEAFF. The CDR3 DNA reads TGTGCCAGCAGTACTCCGGGACAGGGGTGGACTGAAGCTTTCTTT.

The J gene is TRBJ2-1, the V gene TRBV6-5; 10 bases align to TRBD2. Looked up from germline, CDR1 is MNHEY and CDR2 is SVGAGI. The CDR3 is 15 amino acids. V shed 7 bases, J shed 6 bases, and the junction held 9 bases outside the gene matches. The CDR3 bases are TGTGCCAGCAATAGTCTAGCGGGGGCCCCCAATGAGCAGTTCTTC. This translates into CASNSLAGAPNEQFF.

The chain carries TRBV29-1 and TRBJ1-1, with D tentatively TRBD1 (5 bases). Germline CDR1 SQVTM, CDR2 ANQGSEA. The ends were cut back, 4 bases at V and 3 bases at J, with 12 bases in the middle. The CDR3 covers 13 residues. The CDR3 loop is CSVVDTWDTEAFF. The DNA for the CDR3 is TGCAGCGTTGTGGACACCTGGGACACTGAAGCTTTCTTT.

This rearrangement joins TRBV5-1 to TRBJ1-5; a possible D gene is TRBD1 (5 bases). The germline V gene encodes CDR1 SGHRS and CDR2 YFSETQ. The V gene lost 0 bases and the J gene lost 3 bases, with 13 bases spanning the gap. The CDR3 loop spans 16 amino acids. Here the CDR3 reads CASSLGDGDFNQPQHF. The CDR3 nucleotides are TGCGCCAGCAGCTTGGGGGACGGGGACTTCAATCAGCCCCAGCATTTT.

This clone has only a few counts. Other DNA sequences of this sample code for an identical CDR3. The chain couples TRBV10-3 to TRBJ1-5; D is uncertain. The germline CDR1 and CDR2 sequences are ENHRY and SYGVKD. The CDR3 covers 13 residues. Trimming removed 3 bases at V and 4 bases at J, with 7 bases between. The CDR3 nucleotides read TGTGCCATCAGTGAAACGGAGAATCAGCCCCAGCATTTT. This codes for CAISETENQPQHF.

This clone was observed once. The chain is built from TRBV7-2 and TRBJ2-3, with no clear D. Trimming stripped 0 bases from V and 9 bases from J, with 10 bases between. The CDR3 runs to 13 residues. The germline V gene encodes CDR1 SGHTA and CDR2 FQGNSA. The chain's CDR3 is CASSLAARETQYF. CDR3 DNA sequence: TGTGCCAGCAGCTTAGCAGCGAGAGAAACGCAGTATTTT.

The chain combines TRBV5-1 with TRBJ2-1; 8 bases match TRBD1. This CDR3 contains 13 residues. Germline trimming cut 0 bases from V and 9 bases from J; bases unmatched to any gene: 2. Germline values: CDR1 SGHRS, CDR2 YFSETQ. The CDR3 spells CASSLATGAEQFF. CDR3 sequence (DNA): TGCGCCAGCAGCTTGGCGACAGGGGCTGAGCAGTTCTTC.

The rearrangement joins TRBV28 to TRBJ2-5, with D tentatively TRBD1 (5 bases). Germline loops: CDR1 MDHEN, CDR2 SYDVKM. The CDR3 is 12 residues long. Trimming shortened V by 6 bases and J by 8 bases, and 13 bases separated the two germline ends. The CDR3 reads CASRQGERTQYF. The CDR3 bases are TGTGCCAGCAGGCAGGGTGAACGAACCCAGTACTTC.

V and J are TRBV5-1 and TRBJ1-4, with 11 bases identical to TRBD1. The CDR3 is 16 residues long. V dropped 4 bases and J dropped 10; count of bases not matched to a gene: 12. Germline CDR1 reads SGHRS; CDR2 reads YFSETQ. In DNA, the CDR3 is TGCGCCAGCAGCGAACGGACAGGGGGCTCTGGTGCAAAACTGTTTTTT. This gives the protein CASSERTGGSGAKLFF. The full variable domain, in which reference TRBV5-1 and TRBJ1-4 provide the parts outside the CDR3, is KAGVTQTPRYLIKTRGQQVTLSCSPISGHRSVSWYQQTPGQGLQFLFEYFSETQRNKGNFPGRFSGRQFSNSRSEMNVSTLELGDSALYLCASSERTGGSGAKLFFGSGTQLSVL.

The sample holds a few counts of this clone. The rearrangement links TRBV7-2 to TRBJ1-5; 8 bases line up with TRBD1. CDR1 is SGHTA and CDR2 is FQGNSA in the germline V gene. The CDR3 is made up of 17 amino acids. J lost 3 bases, V lost 1 base, and 8 bases had no gene match. The CDR3: CASSLVGQGLANQPQHF. The CDR3 DNA is TGTGCCAGCAGCTTAGTAGGACAGGGATTAGCCAATCAGCCCCAGCATTTT.

This rearrangement joins TRBV19 to TRBJ2-1, with unresolved D. The CDR3 consists of 13 residues. Germline lookup yields CDR1 LNHDA and CDR2 SQIVND (reference sequence). V was clipped by 5 bases and J by 0 bases, with 5 bases between them. In DNA form, the CDR3 reads TGTGCCAGTAGTCCTTCCTCCTACAATGAGCAGTTCTTC. Amino acids: CASSPSSYNEQFF.

The rearrangement uses TRBV30 and TRBJ1-1; D uncertain. CDR1 is GTSNPN, CDR2 SVGIG, per germline (reference sequence). V was pared by 2 bases and J by 5 bases, with 18 bases between. The CDR3 loop spans 15 amino acids. The CDR3 region has the DNA TGTGCCTGGAGTCCCGGACCACCTGGGAGGACTGAAGCTTTCTTT. It translates to CAWSPGPPGRTEAFF.